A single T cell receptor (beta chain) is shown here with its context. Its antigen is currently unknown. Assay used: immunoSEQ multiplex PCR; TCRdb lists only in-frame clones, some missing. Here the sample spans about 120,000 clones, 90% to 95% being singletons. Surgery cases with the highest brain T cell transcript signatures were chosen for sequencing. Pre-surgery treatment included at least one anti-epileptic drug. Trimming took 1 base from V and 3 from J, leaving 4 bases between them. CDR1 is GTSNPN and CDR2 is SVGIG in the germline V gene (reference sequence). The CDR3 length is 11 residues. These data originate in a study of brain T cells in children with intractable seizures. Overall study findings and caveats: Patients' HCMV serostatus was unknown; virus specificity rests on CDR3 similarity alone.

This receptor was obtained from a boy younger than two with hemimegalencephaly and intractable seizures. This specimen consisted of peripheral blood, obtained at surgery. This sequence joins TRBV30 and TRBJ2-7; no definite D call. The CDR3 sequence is CAWSAIYEQYF. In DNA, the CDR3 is TGTGCCTGGAGTGCGATCTACGAGCAGTACTTC.